This TCR beta chain was sequenced in a study of CD8+ T cells in alopecia areata. About the research overall: Those patients who were treated received oral tofacitinib, which was given at 5 to 10 mg twice daily for moderate-to-severe alopecia areata. Patients took tofacitinib for 6 to 18 months, followed by 6 drug-free months.

Broader study findings: Scalp lesions, especially in alopecia totalis/universalis, had higher clonality than normal scalp.

cDNA serving as the sequencing template came from extracted, reverse transcribed RNA. The table came from immunoSEQ multiplex PCR; TCRdb's copy has only in-frame clones and leaves some out. The sample records approximately 180,000 clones, roughly 66% being singletons. CDR1 and CDR2 (germline): SQVTM, ANQGSEA. The CDR3 runs 13 residues. V lost 4 bases and J lost 0, with 9 bases in between. On this clone itself: The antigen is unknown.

Lesional scalp punch biopsies and peripheral blood were collected from alopecia areata patients. The receptor was isolated from a human donor with alopecia areata. The gene calls are TRBV29-1 and TRBJ1-2; TRBD1 is a possible D gene (5 bases). Source: CD8+ T cells sorted from blood, taken at week 0. CDR3 in DNA: TGCAGCGTTGTTGGGGACCCTAACTATGGCTACACCTTC. This sequence encodes CSVVGDPNYGYTF.